Included here is one T cell receptor (beta chain) sequence, with context. Some clones are missing from TCRdb's copy, which holds only in-frame ones; the method was immunoSEQ multiplex PCR. The sample lists 65,000 to 70,000 clones, more than 85% occurring once. V gave up 4 bases and J gave up 7 bases; unmatched junction bases: 5. Germline V gene lookup returns CDR1 SGHTA and CDR2 FQGTGA. This CDR3 comprises 14 residues. The sample is drawn from a study of OX40 agonist ivuxolimab in advanced cancers. As for the study in general: In three patients, partial responses were observed, one with hepatocellular carcinoma and two with cutaneous melanoma.

The timepoints at which blood was sampled were baseline, cycle 4 day 1, and cycle 7 day 1. The input for sequencing was CD4+ or CD8+ T cells sorted from blood, taken in a trial of the OX40 agonist ivuxolimab. The V gene is TRBV7-3, the J gene TRBJ2-2; 8 bases fit TRBD2. The receptor's source is an adult with an advanced solid tumor such as melanoma, head and neck, liver or kidney cancer. CDR3 nucleotide sequence: TGTGCCAGCAGCTCCAGGACTAGCAACGGGGAGCTGTTTTTT. This translates into CASSSRTSNGELFF. Filled out from reference TRBV7-3 and TRBJ2-2, the complete variable domain reads GAGVSQTPSNKVTEKGKYVELRCDPISGHTALYWYRQSLGQGPEFLIYFQGTGAADDSGLPNDRFFAVRPEGSVSTLKIQRTERGDSAVYLCASSSRTSNGELFFGEGSRLTVL.